Sequencing of this TCR beta chain was carried out in a study of blood T cells in healthy people across ages. The second PCR ran roughly 7 to 12 cycles with a sample-barcoded 5' primer and J-beta primers. Every sample produced at least 3 million CDR3-containing paired-end reads. Each CDR3 protein gets one entry after TCRdb re-called the 5' RACE reads with MiXCR. The data contain about 680,000 distinct CDR3 sequences, about 52% of them singletons. The germline V gene has CDR1 SGHRS and CDR2 YFSETQ. This CDR3 spans 15 amino acids. Between the trimmed V and J ends, which lost 2 bases and 2 bases, there was a span of 11 bases.

The sequenced sample consisted of blood. This sequence was found in a woman in her sixties in good health. The J gene is TRBJ2-1, the V gene TRBV5-1; a weak D match, TRBD1 (6 bases). The CDR3 spells CASSLITGPYNEQFF. The DNA of the CDR3 is TGCGCCAGCAGCTTAATTACAGGGCCCTACAATGAGCAGTTCTTC.